These 30 T cell receptor beta chains were all obtained from the same sample, sequenced in a study of blood T cell repertoires in COVID-19. This table comes from immunoSEQ multiplex PCR, and its TCRdb copy is limited to in-frame clones, with some not included. The sample has roughly 330,000 clones; roughly 90% are singletons. The specimen sequenced was peripheral blood. The receptors originated from a woman in her forties or fifties with active or convalescent COVID-19.

In this sample, this clone turned up once. V is TRBV24-1 and J is TRBJ2-3, with 9 bases that match TRBD2. V trimming: 5 bases; J trimming: 3 bases; junction bases outside the gene matches: 11. The germline V gene has CDR1 KGHDR and CDR2 SFDVKD. The CDR3 length is 17 residues. The CDR3 DNA reads as TGTGCCACCAGTGGCAGCCGTAGCGGGAGAGGAACAGATACGCAGTATTTT. The encoded protein is CATSGSRSGRGTDTQYF.

The chain recombines TRBV3-1 (or the pseudogene TRBV3-2) with TRBJ2-5, with a tentative D call TRBD2 (5 bases). Germline CDR1 reads LGHDT; CDR2 reads YNNKEL (reference sequence). This CDR3 spans 16 amino acids. Trimming took 4 bases from V and 7 from J, leaving 22 bases between them. CDR3: CASSPKGSRTLRTQYF. The CDR3 DNA sequence: TGTGCCAGCAGCCCTAAGGGTAGTAGGACTTTGCGGACCCAGTACTTC.

The chain couples TRBV7-3 to TRBJ2-7; D is perhaps TRBD1 (6 bases). Trimming removed 1 base from V and 5 bases from J, with 12 bases in between. CDR1 and CDR2 (germline): SGHTA, FQGTGA. There are 14 residues in the CDR3. This CDR3 reads CASSLSTGSHEQYF. The CDR3 nucleotides are TGTGCCAGCAGCTTAAGCACAGGGTCCCACGAGCAGTACTTC.

V is TRBV7-9 and J is TRBJ1-4; weak D call: TRBD1 (5 bases). Per the germline V gene, CDR1 is SEHNR and CDR2 is FQNEAQ (reference sequence). Deletions cut 5 bases from V and 0 bases from J, with 19 bases between. The CDR3 contains 18 residues. CDR3 amino acids: CASSPQSTALATNEKLFF. The CDR3 DNA reads as TGTGCCAGCAGCCCTCAATCGACAGCCCTTGCAACTAATGAAAAACTGTTTTTT.

The V call is TRBV7-9, the J call TRBJ2-5, with 7 bases lining up with TRBD2. V trimming: 5 bases; J trimming: 2 bases; junction bases outside the gene matches: 2. Germline assignment: CDR1 SEHNR and CDR2 FQNEAQ (reference sequence). The CDR3 has 13 residues. The CDR3 sequence: CASSRGLQETQYF. CDR3 DNA sequence: TGTGCCAGCAGCCGGGGACTACAAGAGACCCAGTACTTC.

This sequence joins TRBV7-9 and TRBJ1-1; perhaps TRBD1 as D (6 bases). Looked up from germline, CDR1 is SEHNR and CDR2 is FQNEAQ (reference sequence). The CDR3 has 15 amino acids. Trimming stripped 5 bases from V and 4 bases from J, with 17 bases between. This CDR3 reads CASSRAGSRGTEAFF. As DNA, the CDR3 is TGTGCCAGCAGCCGAGCCGGATCCAGGGGCACTGAAGCTTTCTTT.

The chain uses TRBV19 and TRBJ1-6; D may be TRBD1 (5 bases). The CDR3 runs to 15 residues. The ends were cut back, 4 bases at V and 5 bases at J, with 12 bases in the middle. Germline V gene data show CDR1 as LNHDA and CDR2 as SQIVND (reference sequence). CDR3 in amino acids: CASSRQQSHNSPLHF. CDR3 in DNA: TGTGCCAGTAGTAGACAGCAAAGTCATAATTCACCCCTCCACTTT.

The genes are TRBV24-1 and TRBJ2-1, with D possibly matching TRBD1 (7 bases). This CDR3 is built from 18 residues. Trimming removed 1 base from V and 3 bases from J, with 18 bases in between. From germline, CDR1 is KGHDR and CDR2 SFDVKD. For the CDR3, the DNA is TGTGCCACCAGTGATTTCAATCCAGGGGGGTCCCTCTACAATGAGCAGTTCTTC. Amino acids: CATSDFNPGGSLYNEQFF.

The chain joins TRBV6-5 to TRBJ1-1, with TRBD1 as a possible D gene (6 bases). V lost 6 bases and J 4 bases, leaving 18 bases between the germline ends. Germline CDR1 MNHEY, CDR2 SVGAGI. This CDR3 has 15 amino acids. CDR3 sequence (DNA): TGTGCCAGCAGCCCGGGACACCCAGATGTCACTGAAGCTTTCTTT. The encoded protein is CASSPGHPDVTEAFF.

The chain links TRBV11-2 to TRBJ1-3; perhaps TRBD1 as D (5 bases). V was trimmed by 7 bases and J by 0 bases, leaving 13 bases between them. The CDR3 totals 15 residues. Germline CDR1 reads SGHAT; CDR2 reads FQNNGV. DNA of the CDR3: TGTGCCAGCACCATCCAAGGGGTCTCTGGAAACACCATATATTTT. The encoded protein is CASTIQGVSGNTIYF. Full variable domain (remainder filled in from reference TRBV11-2 and TRBJ1-3): EAGVAQSPRYKIIEKRQSVAFWCNPISGHATLYWYQQILGQGPKLLIQFQNNGVVDDSQLPKDRFSAERLKGVDSTLKIQPAKLEDSAVYLCASTIQGVSGNTIYFGEGSWLTVV.

V and J are TRBV7-9 and TRBJ2-7; a possible D gene is TRBD1 (5 bases). The V end was cut by 5 bases, the J end by 3 bases, with 14 bases between. CDR3 size: 14 residues. Germline values: CDR1 SEHNR, CDR2 FQNEAQ (reference sequence). CDR3 region: CASSGWGSDYEQYF. CDR3 DNA sequence: TGTGCCAGCAGCGGATGGGGCTCCGACTACGAGCAGTACTTC.

The chain carries TRBV7-8 and TRBJ1-2, with D maybe TRBD1 (6 bases). The germline V gene encodes CDR1 SGHVS and CDR2 FQNEAQ. The CDR3 extends over 15 amino acids. V was trimmed by 5 bases and J by 4 bases, leaving 17 bases between them. This CDR3 reads CASSTAQGTGYGYTF. The DNA of the CDR3 is TGTGCCAGCAGCACGGCACAGGGAACGGGCTATGGCTACACCTTC.

The V gene is TRBV6-6, the J gene TRBJ2-7, with a weak D call TRBD2 (5 bases). Trimming pared 0 bases from V and 3 bases from J, leaving 12 bases between. The V gene's germline CDR1 is MNHNY and CDR2 SVGAGI (reference sequence). The CDR3 has 15 amino acids. CDR3 sequence (DNA): TGTGCCAGCAGTTACTCCCGAGGTGGACTCTACGAGCAGTACTTC. Its protein is CASSYSRGGLYEQYF.

The rearrangement links TRBV4-1 to TRBJ1-1, with D unresolved. V lost 3 bases, J lost 1 base, and 6 bases lay in between. The germline V gene encodes CDR1 MGHRA and CDR2 YSYEKL. The CDR3 loop spans 13 amino acids. Here the CDR3 DNA reads TGCGCCAGCAGCCAGGTGCGGAACACTGAAGCTTTCTTT. Its protein is CASSQVRNTEAFF.

This clone was recorded once. The chain couples TRBV11-2 to TRBJ2-7, with 13 bases lining up with TRBD2. Losses at the gene ends were 0 bases for V and 4 bases for J; bases not matched to a gene: 12. This CDR3 contains 19 residues. Per germline, CDR1 SGHAT and CDR2 FQNNGV. CDR3 sequence (DNA): TGTGCCAGCAGCTTAGATCCCCCACTAGCGGGGGGGCTTATTTACGAGCAGTACTTC. Its protein product is CASSLDPPLAGGLIYEQYF.

The chain recombines TRBV19 with TRBJ1-1; D unresolved. Germline CDR1 reads LNHDA; CDR2 reads SQIVND (reference sequence). V was clipped by 7 bases and J by 7 bases, with 13 bases between them. The CDR3 loop spans 12 amino acids. The CDR3 DNA reads TGTGCCAGTACCGGTCGGGTGGGTGAAGCTTTCTTT. Translating gives CASTGRVGEAFF.

This chain joins TRBV18 and TRBJ1-2; D is perhaps TRBD1 (5 bases). V was trimmed by 0 bases and J by 4 bases, leaving 9 bases between them. Germline assignment: CDR1 KGHSH and CDR2 LQKENI. There are 14 residues in the CDR3. The CDR3, as DNA: TGTGCCAGCTCACCACCGGGGGGGTCCTATGGCTACACCTTC. Amino acid sequence: CASSPPGGSYGYTF.

As regards this clone: One junction end does not reproduce the germline sequence, and a read error may be involved. This CDR3 reads CASSLGPGAGRF. CDR3 nucleotides: TGTGCCAGCAGCTTAGGTCCCGGAGCAGGGCGCTTC. The J gene is TRBJ1-2, the V gene TRBV7-2; tentative D call: TRBD1 (5 bases). This CDR3 contains 12 residues. From germline, CDR1 is SGHTA and CDR2 FQGNSA.

The gene calls are TRBV7-9 and TRBJ2-7, with 7 bases aligning to TRBD2. The CDR3 sequence is 18 residues long. The trim removed 1 base at V and 0 bases at J, leaving 12 bases unmatched. The germline gives CDR1 SEHNR, CDR2 FQNEAQ (reference sequence). The CDR3 is CASSLGPIAGGSSYEQYF. The CDR3 nucleotides read TGTGCCAGCAGCTTAGGACCGATAGCGGGCGGGAGCTCCTACGAGCAGTACTTC. Using reference TRBV7-9 and TRBJ2-7 for the parts outside the CDR3, the full variable domain is DTGVSQNPRHKITKRGQNVTFRCDPISEHNRLYWYRQTLGQGPEFLTYFQNEAQLEKSRLLSDRFSAERPKGSFSTLEIQRTEQGDSAMYLCASSLGPIAGGSSYEQYFGPGTRLTVT.

The chain couples TRBV11-2 to TRBJ1-1; perhaps TRBD1 as D (5 bases). Germline CDR1 SGHAT, CDR2 FQNNGV. The length of the CDR3 is 16 residues. V shed 6 bases and J shed 1 base, with 18 bases lying between them. CDR3 sequence (DNA): TGTGCCAGCAGTTTGAATTGGGGCGAAGCGAACACTGAAGCTTTCTTT. Amino acid sequence: CASSLNWGEANTEAFF.

A note on this clone: The conserved phenylalanine or tryptophan is not found at the CDR3 terminus, so this likely reflects a read error. No DNA is shown, since the ends of the CDR3 on it are uncertain; the CDR3 is the one TCRdb lists. The chain has TRBV6-5 and TRBJ1-1; the tabulated D call, TRBD1, remains unverified against the DNA. CDR1 and CDR2 (germline): MNHEY, SVGAGI. The CDR3 is 13 residues long, counting both termini. CDR3 protein: CASSPRDSNPLTY.

The chain joins TRBV6-5 to TRBJ1-5, with 8 bases matching TRBD1. Germline lookup yields CDR1 MNHEY and CDR2 SVGAGI. The CDR3 consists of 14 residues. V was pared by 6 bases and J by 6 bases, with 7 bases of the junction left unmatched. In nucleotides, the CDR3 is TGTGCCAGCAGACTATCAGGGGGCGGTCAGCCCCAGCATTTT. It yields the protein CASRLSGGGQPQHF.

V gene TRBV11-2 combines with J gene TRBJ2-3, with 14 bases aligning to TRBD2. There are 17 residues in the CDR3. Germline lookup yields CDR1 SGHAT and CDR2 FQNNGV. V lost 5 bases to trimming and J lost 4 bases; unmatched junction nucleotides: 8. This CDR3 is CASSLGTSGRLSDTQYF. In DNA form, the CDR3 reads TGTGCCAGCAGCCTCGGGACTAGCGGGAGATTGTCAGATACGCAGTATTTT.

The CDR3 loop is CASREQGTNYGYTF. The CDR3 nucleotides read TGTGCCAGCAGGGAACAGGGGACTAACTATGGCTACACCTTC. The chain is built from TRBV28 and TRBJ1-2; 7 bases line up with TRBD1. Germline V CDR1 and CDR2: MDHEN, SYDVKM. The trim removed 6 bases at V and 0 bases at J, leaving 4 bases unmatched. This CDR3 is built from 14 residues.

On this clone: Other DNA sequences in the same sample also yield this CDR3. The chain recombines TRBV7-8 with TRBJ1-5; D is unclear. V lost 1 base, J lost 1 base, and 5 bases lay in between. Germline CDR1 and CDR2: SGHVS and FQNEAQ. The CDR3 extends over 14 amino acids. CDR3 region: CASSLELSNQPQHF. The CDR3 coding sequence is TGTGCCAGCAGCTTAGAGCTAAGCAATCAGCCCCAGCATTTT.

CDR3 coding DNA: TGTGCCAGCAGCACAGGAAGGGATACGCAGTATTTT. The encoded protein is CASSTGRDTQYF. This sequence joins TRBV11-3 and TRBJ2-3, with D possibly being TRBD1 (5 bases). Deletions cut 5 bases from V and 6 bases from J, with 9 bases between. Germline V gene data show CDR1 as SGHNT and CDR2 as YENEEA. CDR3 length equals 12 residues.

The rearrangement links TRBV6-1 to TRBJ1-3; no reliable D call. With 3 bases removed from V and 2 bases from J, the gap between germline ends came to 14 bases. CDR1 is MNHNS, CDR2 SASEGT, per germline. The CDR3 extends over 16 amino acids. In DNA, the CDR3 is TGTGCCAGCAGTGACCGACTCCATCCACCTGGAAACACCATATATTTT. It is translated as CASSDRLHPPGNTIYF.

The chain employs TRBV6-2 or TRBV6-3 and TRBJ2-3; D is possibly TRBD1 (5 bases). The V end was cut by 5 bases, the J end by 5 bases, with 14 bases between. This CDR3 is built from 14 residues. The germline gives CDR1 MNHEY, CDR2 SVGEGT. This CDR3 is CASSDVQVGDTQYF. The CDR3 DNA reads as TGTGCCAGCAGTGACGTACAGGTAGGAGATACGCAGTATTTT.

This chain uses TRBV12-5 with TRBJ2-1; 7 nucleotides match TRBD1. Trimming cost V 4 bases and J 0 bases; bases outside gene matches: 15. CDR3 length: 19 residues. Germline V gene data show CDR1 as LGHNT and CDR2 as FRNRAP. The DNA of the CDR3 is TGTGCTAGTGGTTCACGGGACAGCCCTGGGGTGAGCTCCTACAATGAGCAGTTCTTC. It codes for CASGSRDSPGVSSYNEQFF.

This clone was seen more than once but under ten times. The rearrangement links TRBV7-3 to TRBJ1-1; D gene unclear. The V end was cut by 2 bases, the J end by 0 bases, with 10 bases between. The CDR3 is made up of 15 amino acids. From germline, CDR1 is SGHTA and CDR2 FQGTGA. CDR3 DNA sequence: TGTGCCAGCAGCTTACTAACAGCCTTGAACACTGAAGCTTTCTTT. This codes for CASSLLTALNTEAFF.